This T cell receptor beta chain was identified during a study of Ad26.COV2.S vaccination and SARS-CoV-2 variants. TCRdb's copy holds only in-frame clones and misses some; the assay was immunoSEQ multiplex PCR. The sample lists 400,000 to 500,000 clones; over 75% were seen once. Indicated treatment: approximately 18 received Ad26.COV2.S at low or high dose, single or two shots; roughly five received placebo; per-sample allocation not given. Vaccine and placebo recipients were sampled on day 63 after the first injection. The J segment lost 4 bases and the V segment lost 8 bases, leaving 11 bases of the junction unmatched. CDR3 length: 16 amino acids. Germline assignment: CDR1 MGHDK and CDR2 SYGVNS.

This clonotype originated in a person between 18 and 65 years old who received the Ad26.COV2.S COVID-19 vaccine or a placebo. The starting material was peripheral blood, obtained in a trial of Ad26.COV2.S vaccine versus placebo. V and J are TRBV25-1 and TRBJ2-3; TRBD1 matches at 11 bases. The CDR3, as DNA: TGTGCCAGCTCTGCCGGGACAGGGGGATTGGCAGATACGCAGTATTTT. Amino acids: CASSAGTGGLADTQYF.